These T cell receptor beta chains were read from a single sample in a study of blood T cell repertoires in COVID-19. Libraries were prepared by immunoSEQ multiplex PCR; TCRdb keeps only in-frame clonotypes and omits some of them. This sample has fewer than 500,000 clones, with 85% to 90% found just once. Sequenced input: peripheral blood. The receptor set was obtained from a woman in her thirties with acute or convalescent COVID-19. CDR3s include the opening cysteine and the closing phenylalanine or tryptophan. The D gene is left open where the match is weak. Not every row has a clone size; where given, it reads once, few, many or a size class.

v_gene: TRBV7-2
d_gene: TRBD2
abundance: once
len: 17
CDR3aa: CASKKRLAGGEVDEQFF

v_gene: TRBV7-9
d_gene: TRBD1
abundance: NA
len: 15
CDR3aa: CASSWGQGSLETQYF

v_gene: TRBV5-1
d_gene: TRBD2
abundance: NA
len: 17
CDR3aa: CASSFPGTSGGPQAQYF

v_gene: TRBV9
d_gene: NA
abundance: once
len: 15
CDR3aa: CASSESGLVRDTQYF

v_gene: TRBV7-9
d_gene: TRBD1
abundance: once
len: 16
CDR3aa: CASSPKQGAGTDTQYF

v_gene: TRBV7-2
d_gene: TRBD1
abundance: NA
len: 13
CDR3aa: CASSQQGADTQYF

v_gene: TRBV3-1/TRBV3-2
d_gene: TRBD1
abundance: NA
len: 16
CDR3aa: CASSQAGTGPHNEQFF

v_gene: TRBV3-1/TRBV3-2
d_gene: TRBD1
abundance: few
len: 14
CDR3aa: CASSARTGQSPLHF

v_gene: TRBV5-1
d_gene: NA
abundance: NA
len: 15
CDR3aa: CASSRTTTNTGELFF

v_gene: TRBV7-7
d_gene: NA
abundance: NA
len: 15
CDR3aa: CASRFSGQPQETQYF

v_gene: TRBV28
d_gene: NA
abundance: NA
len: 14
CDR3aa: CASSVQGGSYEQYF

v_gene: TRBV11-2
d_gene: NA
abundance: NA
len: 11
CDR3aa: CASSLGDRLFF

v_gene: TRBV15
d_gene: NA
abundance: NA
len: 14
CDR3aa: CATSRDLIRGGYTF

v_gene: TRBV28
d_gene: TRBD1
abundance: NA
len: 12
CDR3aa: CASSLEGTGFDF

v_gene: TRBV7-6
d_gene: NA
abundance: NA
len: 15
CDR3aa: CASSSKTGSTGELFF

v_gene: TRBV5-5
d_gene: NA
abundance: NA
len: 13
CDR3aa: CASSFPQGGEQYF

v_gene: TRBV5-4
d_gene: NA
abundance: NA
len: 13
CDR3aa: CASSLASGLEQYF

v_gene: TRBV11-2
d_gene: TRBD1
abundance: NA
len: 17
CDR3aa: CASSSMLQGLGNSPLHF

v_gene: TRBV7-9
d_gene: NA
abundance: NA
len: 15
CDR3aa: CASRPQGSGTDTQYF

v_gene: TRBV5-1
d_gene: NA
abundance: NA
len: 14
CDR3aa: CASSLEGVINEQFF

v_gene: TRBV29-1
d_gene: TRBD1
abundance: NA
len: 11
CDR3aa: CSVGQSGELFF

v_gene: TRBV6-5
d_gene: TRBD1
abundance: NA
len: 16
CDR3aa: CASSYLGQGGTDTQYF

v_gene: TRBV4-1
d_gene: NA
abundance: NA
len: 17
CDR3aa: CASSQDKRLAGGGEQYF

v_gene: TRBV3-1/TRBV3-2
d_gene: NA
abundance: NA
len: 15
CDR3aa: CASSQMLRGTDTQYF

v_gene: TRBV2
d_gene: TRBD2
abundance: NA
len: 18
CDR3aa: CASSEASWRAGETYEQYF

v_gene: TRBV18
d_gene: TRBD1
abundance: NA
len: 17
CDR3aa: CASSPGFTTGGMYGYTF

v_gene: TRBV20-1
d_gene: NA
abundance: NA
len: 11
CDR3aa: CSARNSYGYTF

v_gene: TRBV29-1
d_gene: NA
abundance: once
len: 12
CDR3aa: CSVVNGDTEAFF

v_gene: TRBV7-9
d_gene: TRBD1
abundance: once
len: 14
CDR3aa: CASSWDRDGYGYTF

v_gene: TRBV5-1
d_gene: TRBD2
abundance: NA
len: 15
CDR3aa: CASSKTSGGNNEQFF

v_gene: TRBV19
d_gene: TRBD2
abundance: NA
len: 14
CDR3aa: CASSLGLAVHEQFF

v_gene: TRBV7-3
d_gene: TRBD1
abundance: NA
len: 14
CDR3aa: CASSFGQGGNEQFF

v_gene: TRBV27
d_gene: NA
abundance: NA
len: 13
CDR3aa: CASSLRVSYEQYF

v_gene: TRBV28
d_gene: NA
abundance: NA
len: 17
CDR3aa: CASSFPPGGHSGNTIYF

v_gene: TRBV9
d_gene: NA
abundance: NA
len: 14
CDR3aa: CASTLGGAKIGYTF

v_gene: TRBV30
d_gene: NA
abundance: NA
len: 15
CDR3aa: CAWTGESSYNSPLHF

v_gene: TRBV24-1
d_gene: TRBD1
abundance: NA
len: 13
CDR3aa: CATTGQGVGELFF

v_gene: TRBV9
d_gene: NA
abundance: NA
len: 15
CDR3aa: CASSVSGVNTDTQYF

v_gene: TRBV4-1
d_gene: NA
abundance: NA
len: 13
CDR3aa: CASSEGDGGELFF

v_gene: TRBV5-1
d_gene: NA
abundance: NA
len: 14
CDR3aa: CASSLGEGTDTQYF

v_gene: TRBV5-1
d_gene: TRBD1
abundance: NA
len: 14
CDR3aa: CASSRTGGFYEQYF

v_gene: TRBV24-1
d_gene: NA
abundance: NA
len: 16
CDR3aa: CATSDTGTRGDNEQFF

v_gene: TRBV7-9
d_gene: NA
abundance: NA
len: 12
CDR3aa: CASSFTGEKLFF

v_gene: TRBV2
d_gene: NA
abundance: many
len: 14
CDR3aa: CASSDSQGFYEQYF

v_gene: TRBV30
d_gene: TRBD1
abundance: many
len: 14
CDR3aa: CAWSSGTGSSPLHF

v_gene: TRBV30
d_gene: TRBD1
abundance: once
len: 16
CDR3aa: CAWSDRGRISKNIQYF

v_gene: TRBV10-2
d_gene: NA
abundance: NA
len: 13
CDR3aa: CATREGGNQPQHF

v_gene: TRBV5-4
d_gene: TRBD2
abundance: few
len: 16
CDR3aa: CASSSRLALSTDTQYF